Listed here are 16 T cell receptor beta chains from one sample, sequenced in a study of shared clonotypes between healthy human individuals. TCRdb's copy holds only in-frame clones and misses some; the assay was immunoSEQ multiplex PCR. This sample has a few million clones, with around 90% found just once. What was sequenced was naive CD4+ T cells from PBMCs. The subset: CD45RA+ positively selected. The receptors originated from a man between 18 and 29 years old in good health. Some clones in this sample may be carry-over from other donors' samples.

V usage is TRBV14 and J usage is TRBJ1-2; D is unclear. CDR3 size: 15 residues. V was trimmed by 1 base and J by 7 bases, leaving 16 bases between them. Germline CDR1 SGHDN, CDR2 FVKESK. For the CDR3, the DNA is TGTGCCAGCAGCCAAGCTCAGGTTTCGACTTTTGGCTACACCTTC. Translating it yields CASSQAQVSTFGYTF. The full variable domain, completed using reference TRBV14 and TRBJ1-2, is EAGVTQFPSHSVIEKGQTVTLRCDPISGHDNLYWYRRVMGKEIKFLLHFVKESKQDESGMPNNRFLAERTGGTYSTLKVQPAELEDSGVYFCASSQAQVSTFGYTFGSGTRLTVV.

The table lists this clone with a count of one. This rearrangement joins TRBV7-3 to TRBJ2-4, with a possible D match to TRBD1 (7 bases). The germline V gene has CDR1 SGHTA and CDR2 FQGTGA. V was trimmed by 5 bases and J by 0 bases, leaving 14 bases between them. The length of the CDR3 is 16 residues. CDR3 coding DNA: TGTGCCAGCAGCGCAGGGGGACTGGGAGCCAAAAACATTCAGTACTTC. Its translation is CASSAGGLGAKNIQYF.

This clone has only one observation. The chain links TRBV7-9 to TRBJ2-5; D gene unclear. Trimming took off 2 bases at V and 1 base at J, with 5 bases between the two ends. The CDR3 runs 13 residues. Germline V lookup: CDR1 SEHNR, CDR2 FQNEAQ (reference sequence). For the CDR3, the DNA is TGTGCCAGCAGCTTACCCGCCCAAGAGACCCAGTACTTC. Its protein is CASSLPAQETQYF. Complete variable domain (other parts from reference TRBV7-9 and TRBJ2-5): DTGVSQNPRHKITKRGQNVTFRCDPISEHNRLYWYRQTLGQGPEFLTYFQNEAQLEKSRLLSDRFSAERPKGSFSTLEIQRTEQGDSAMYLCASSLPAQETQYFGPGTRLLVL.

V is TRBV6-5 and J is TRBJ1-3; no clear D. The CDR3 contains 12 residues. CDR1 and CDR2 from the germline V gene are MNHEY and SVGAGI. V was clipped by 6 bases and J by 2 bases, with 5 bases between them. This CDR3 reads CASRNTGNTIYF. DNA for the CDR3: TGTGCCAGCAGAAACACTGGAAACACCATATATTTT.

CDR3 coding DNA: TGCAGCGTTCAAACGAGCTCCTACGAGCAGTACTTC. Protein: CSVQTSSYEQYF. The V and J genes are TRBV29-1 and TRBJ2-7; the D is unclear. The V end was cut by 5 bases, the J end by 0 bases, with 8 bases between. The length of the CDR3 is 12 residues. The germline V gene has CDR1 SQVTM and CDR2 ANQGSEA.

The table lists this clone with a count of one. V usage is TRBV6-5 and J usage is TRBJ2-3; D gene ambiguous. The V and J ends lost 10 bases and 0 bases respectively, with 17 bases between them. The CDR3 extends over 15 amino acids. In germline, CDR1 is MNHEY, CDR2 SVGAGI. The CDR3 nucleotides are TGTGCCACCGCCGAGTGGGTTAGGAGCACAGATACGCAGTATTTT. The encoded protein is CATAEWVRSTDTQYF.

The CDR3 bases are TGTGCCAGTAGTATCGGGCGGAGCGGGAACACCGGGGAGCTGTTTTTT. Its translation is CASSIGRSGNTGELFF. V and J are TRBV19 and TRBJ2-2; perhaps TRBD2 as D (5 bases). V was shortened by 3 bases and J by 1 base, with 12 bases between the two germline ends. The CDR3 runs to 16 residues. Germline CDR1 reads LNHDA; CDR2 reads SQIVND (reference sequence). The variable domain in full, completed from reference TRBV19 and TRBJ2-2, reads DGGITQSPKYLFRKEGQNVTLSCEQNLNHDAMYWYRQDPGQGLRLIYYSQIVNDFQKGDIAEGYSVSREKKESFPLTVTSAQKNPTAFYLCASSIGRSGNTGELFFGEGSRLTVL.

This chain joins TRBV7-9 and TRBJ1-2; the D gene is possibly TRBD1 (6 bases). CDR1 is SEHNR, CDR2 FQNEAQ, per germline (reference sequence). The V gene lost 1 base and the J gene lost 7 bases, with 10 bases spanning the gap. The CDR3 loop spans 13 amino acids. CDR3 residues: CASSLGTALGYTF. CDR3 DNA: TGTGCCAGCAGCTTAGGGACAGCTCTTGGCTACACCTTC.

This sequence joins TRBV19 and TRBJ1-1, with D possibly matching TRBD1 (6 bases). Trimming took off 2 bases at V and 4 bases at J, with 14 bases between the two ends. Germline-derived CDR1 and CDR2 are LNHDA and SQIVND (reference sequence). The CDR3 spans 15 residues. For the CDR3, the DNA is TGTGCCAGTAGTATATGGAGGGGGGAGGCCACTGAAGCTTTCTTT. Protein sequence: CASSIWRGEATEAFF.

This chain uses TRBV28 with TRBJ1-3; the match to TRBD1 covers 10 bases. V lost 3 bases and J lost 2; bases outside the gene matches: 4. The CDR3 is 16 residues long. Germline V gene data show CDR1 as MDHEN and CDR2 as SYDVKM. The CDR3: CASSFGGTGAGNTIYF. In DNA, the CDR3 is TGTGCCAGCAGTTTCGGCGGGACAGGGGCTGGAAACACCATATATTTT.

The chain couples TRBV27 to TRBJ1-6; D is possibly TRBD1 (5 bases). Trimming removed 4 bases from V and 5 bases from J, with 12 bases in between. The CDR3 loop spans 15 amino acids. Per germline, CDR1 MNHEY and CDR2 SMNVEV (reference sequence). The CDR3 DNA follows: TGTGCCAGCAGTTGGGGGACGGACCATAATTCACCCCTCCACTTT. It translates to CASSWGTDHNSPLHF.

This clone came up once. The chain recombines TRBV28 with TRBJ2-1, with 16 nucleotides matching TRBD2. Germline values: CDR1 MDHEN, CDR2 SYDVKM. The junction had 15 bases not matched to a gene; V was cut back by 6 bases and J by 7 bases. The CDR3 has 19 amino acids. The CDR3 region is CASRLATGTSGRAANEQFF. Here the CDR3 DNA reads TGTGCCAGCAGACTCGCCACCGGGACTAGCGGGAGGGCCGCGAATGAGCAGTTCTTC.

The chain couples TRBV19 to TRBJ2-6; D gene unclear. The V gene lost 10 bases and the J gene lost 4 bases, with 14 bases spanning the gap. CDR1 is LNHDA, CDR2 SQIVND, per germline (reference sequence). The CDR3 is 14 amino acids. The CDR3 loop is CATGLVSGANVLTF. The CDR3 DNA sequence: TGTGCCACTGGCCTGGTATCCGGGGCCAACGTCCTGACTTTC.

This chain joins TRBV5-1 and TRBJ2-5; 9 nucleotides align to TRBD1. Germline V gene lookup returns CDR1 SGHRS and CDR2 YFSETQ. This CDR3 has 17 amino acids. The J segment lost 1 base and the V segment lost 0 bases, leaving 7 bases of the junction unmatched. The CDR3 sequence is CASSLGGQGLSQETQYF. The CDR3 coding sequence is TGCGCCAGCAGCTTGGGGGGACAGGGCCTTTCCCAAGAGACCCAGTACTTC.

The V gene is TRBV9, the J gene TRBJ2-3; 8 bases are a match to TRBD2. The CDR3 has 16 amino acids. Germline V gene lookup returns CDR1 SGDLS and CDR2 YYNGEE. Trimming took 0 bases from V and 8 from J; bases not matched to a gene: 11. This CDR3 is CASSVGPGLGHATQYF. Written as DNA, the CDR3 is TGTGCCAGCAGCGTAGGTCCGGGACTAGGCCATGCTACGCAGTATTTT.

This sequence joins TRBV28 and TRBJ2-7; 11 bases map to TRBD1. V lost 5 bases to trimming and J lost 4 bases; unmatched junction nucleotides: 13. Germline V lookup: CDR1 MDHEN, CDR2 SYDVKM. The CDR3 contains 17 residues. In nucleotides, the CDR3 is TGTGCCAGCAGTAAACGGGCAACCGGGACAGGGGGGTACGAGCAGTACTTC. Translation: CASSKRATGTGGYEQYF.